This T cell receptor (beta chain) was captured in a study of shared clonotypes between healthy human individuals. About the research overall: CD4 naive cells filled three plates per donor, CD4 memory three, CD8 naive two and CD8 memory one.

Adult Caucasians living in Nashville, Tennessee made up all of the donors. Using immunoSEQ multiplex PCR, the repertoire was profiled, and TCRdb retains in-frame clones only, with some absent. The table shows about 2.4 million clones, with roughly 93% occurring only once. Germline-derived CDR1 and CDR2 are SGHRS and YFSETQ. The CDR3 totals 15 residues. Deletions cut 6 bases from V and 0 bases from J, with 10 bases between. About this clone: Its antigen remains unidentified.

Study-wide findings and caveats: Across subsets, estimated richness was generally greater for naive than for memory populations. In this cohort, only blood was sampled, and tissue repertoires likely differ.

The clonotype originates from a man aged 18-30 years in good health. Some clones in this sample may be carry-over from other donors' samples. The chain employs TRBV5-1 and TRBJ2-6; D call uncertain. Material: naive CD4+ T cells from PBMCs. Subset of the sample: CD45RA+ positively selected. In nucleotides, the CDR3 is TGCGCCAGCACCCTGATTCTCTCTGGGGCCAACGTCCTGACTTTC. This codes for CASTLILSGANVLTF.